This TCR beta chain was captured by sequencing in a study of cytomegalovirus exposure and HLA in healthy donors (dated by TCRdb to the late 2010s). In terms of the full investigation: The roughly 670 repertoires of the first cohort and the 120 validation repertoires were produced on the same platform, according to a later analysis. The study was designed to test whether signatures of past pathogen exposure could be identified by cataloging public T cell receptors. Besides the first cohort of 550 to 750 subjects, a separate validation cohort made up of 95 to 150 different subjects was used. High-throughput TCR immunosequencing, statistical association of individual TCRs with disease status, and machine learning were combined to predict cytomegalovirus infection status.

V and J are trimmed by 4 bases and 2 bases, and the gene matches miss 6 bases of the junction. Based on the germline V gene (reference sequence), the CDR1 and CDR2 sequences are GTSNPN and SVGIG. From its cysteine to its phenylalanine, the CDR3 spans 14 amino acids. Solely the CDR3 DNA is kept, with 42 bases framed from the first base. Worth noting for this clone: Its antigen has not been determined. Base qualities are not recorded, but no much larger clone differs from it by a single base.

Library preparation used the immunoSEQ multiplex PCR assay. Per the original workflow: A statistical classification framework was built to diagnose cytomegalovirus status from the catalog of TCR beta chain sequences. TCRdb re-hosts the immuneACCESS table, in-frame sequences only. Its copies lack some clones; in the studies checked, an unresolved V gene accounts for under half of them, and the cause for the rest is not known. V, J and clone size are those of that table, while D and trimming were read from the DNA. Here the sample has approximately 120,000 clones; about nine tenths occur a single time. About 2.1% of the sample is taken by the ten largest. Separate from the roughly 630-subject first cohort, the validation cohort of over 90 subjects was the group to which the donors belonged. Study-level results and caveats: The classifier was reported to diagnose cytomegalovirus status with high specificity and sensitivity in both the original and validation cohorts. Across donors, most TCR sequences were observed very rarely, whereas some public TCRs were present in many individuals. In a later analysis, TCRs clustered in the first cohort were found to also tend to co-occur in the approximately 120 validation repertoires, with 90% to 95% of cluster scores above 0. A total of around 150 TCR beta chains were listed by the study as associated with cytomegalovirus. According to the authors, the approach could potentially be generalized to other disease states and immunological phenotypes. In vitro tests confirmed that a few of the cytomegalovirus-associated TCR beta chains recognize cytomegalovirus antigens. A later analysis lacked HLA typing for the validation cohort, so it scored co-occurrence in that cohort across all 120 repertoires.

The origin of this receptor is a woman under 30 in good health and CMV-seronegative. The chain is made from TRBV30 and TRBJ2-3; TRBD1 agrees with 7 junctional bases. Input material: PBMCs. In nucleotides, the sequence is TGTGCCTGGACCTCCGGACAGGCCACAGATACGCAGTATTTT. It codes for CAWTSGQATDTQYF.